The sequence of this TCR beta chain was determined in a study of cytomegalovirus exposure and HLA in healthy donors. This clone was seen a single time. Its antigen is not known. CDR1 and CDR2 (germline): SGHDT, YYEEEE. The CDR3 extends over 18 amino acids. Trimming took 1 base from V and 0 from J, leaving 14 bases between them. PCR employed 60 Vbeta and 13 Jbeta primers. Assay used: immunoSEQ multiplex PCR; TCRdb lists only in-frame clones, some missing. The sample includes tens of thousands of clones, around 78% of them seen just once. Broader study findings: Analysis performed later showed TCR beta chains linked to HLA being more clonally expanded than equally common others.

The receptor's source is a man under 40 in good health and CMV-seronegative. Sequencing used PBMCs. This chain connects TRBV5-6 to TRBJ2-6; D unclear. The CDR3 nucleotides read TGTGCCAGCAGCTTGCGGCAGGTCCTGCTCTCTGGGGCCAACGTCCTGACTTTC. It specifies CASSLRQVLLSGANVLTF.